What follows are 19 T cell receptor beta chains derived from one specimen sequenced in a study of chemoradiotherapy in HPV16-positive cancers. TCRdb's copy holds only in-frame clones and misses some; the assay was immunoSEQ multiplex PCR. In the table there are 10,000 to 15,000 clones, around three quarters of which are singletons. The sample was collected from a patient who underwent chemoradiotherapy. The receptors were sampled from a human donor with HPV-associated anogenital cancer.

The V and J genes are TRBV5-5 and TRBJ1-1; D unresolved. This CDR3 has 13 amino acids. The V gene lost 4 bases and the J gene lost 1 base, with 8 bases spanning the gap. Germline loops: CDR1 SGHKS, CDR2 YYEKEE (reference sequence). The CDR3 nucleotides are TGTGCCAGCAGCCCGGTGGGGAACACTGAAGCTTTCTTT. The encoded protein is CASSPVGNTEAFF.

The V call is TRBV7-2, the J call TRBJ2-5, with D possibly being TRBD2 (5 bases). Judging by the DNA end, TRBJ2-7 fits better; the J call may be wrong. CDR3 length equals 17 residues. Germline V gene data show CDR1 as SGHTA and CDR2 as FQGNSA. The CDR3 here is CASSFFPSRGSSYEQYF. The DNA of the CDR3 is TGTGCCAGCAGCTTTTTCCCCTCCCGGGGAAGCTCCTACGAGCAGTACTTC.

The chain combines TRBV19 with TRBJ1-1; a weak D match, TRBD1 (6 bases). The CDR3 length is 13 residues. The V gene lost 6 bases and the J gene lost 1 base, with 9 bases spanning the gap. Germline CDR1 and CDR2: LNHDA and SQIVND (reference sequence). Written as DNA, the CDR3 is TGTGCCAGTAGGTTGACAGGGAACACTGAAGCTTTCTTT. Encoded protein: CASRLTGNTEAFF. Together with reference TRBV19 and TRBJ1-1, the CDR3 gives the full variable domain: DGGITQSPKYLFRKEGQNVTLSCEQNLNHDAMYWYRQDPGQGLRLIYYSQIVNDFQKGDIAEGYSVSREKKESFPLTVTSAQKNPTAFYLCASRLTGNTEAFFGQGTRLTVV.

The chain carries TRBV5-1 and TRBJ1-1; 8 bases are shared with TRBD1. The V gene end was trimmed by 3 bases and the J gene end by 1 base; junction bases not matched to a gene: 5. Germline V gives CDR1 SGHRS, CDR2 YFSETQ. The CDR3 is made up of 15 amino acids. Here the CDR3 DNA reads TGCGCCAGCAGCTCGTCAGGGGGCAGGAACACTGAAGCTTTCTTT. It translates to CASSSSGGRNTEAFF. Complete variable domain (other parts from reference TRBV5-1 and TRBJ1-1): KAGVTQTPRYLIKTRGQQVTLSCSPISGHRSVSWYQQTPGQGLQFLFEYFSETQRNKGNFPGRFSGRQFSNSRSEMNVSTLELGDSALYLCASSSSGGRNTEAFFGQGTRLTVV.

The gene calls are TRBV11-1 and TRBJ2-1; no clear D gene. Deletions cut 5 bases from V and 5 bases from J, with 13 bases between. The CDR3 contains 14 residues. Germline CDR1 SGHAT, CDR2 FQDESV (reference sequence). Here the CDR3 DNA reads TGTGCCAGCAGCCCGCCCAGCCGGGACAATGAGCAGTTCTTC. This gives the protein CASSPPSRDNEQFF. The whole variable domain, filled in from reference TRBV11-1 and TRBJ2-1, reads EAEVAQSPRYKITEKSQAVAFWCDPISGHATLYWYRQILGQGPELLVQFQDESVVDDSQLPKDRFSAERLKGVDSTLKIQPAELGDSAMYLCASSPPSRDNEQFFGPGTRLTVL.

CDR3 in amino acids: CASSSGDYNEQFF. The CDR3 bases are TGTGCCAGCAGCTCCGGGGATTACAATGAGCAGTTCTTC. The rearrangement links TRBV9 to TRBJ2-1; a weak D match, TRBD2 (5 bases). Germline V CDR1 and CDR2: SGDLS, YYNGEE. The V end was cut by 4 bases, the J end by 4 bases, with 9 bases between. The CDR3 contains 13 residues.

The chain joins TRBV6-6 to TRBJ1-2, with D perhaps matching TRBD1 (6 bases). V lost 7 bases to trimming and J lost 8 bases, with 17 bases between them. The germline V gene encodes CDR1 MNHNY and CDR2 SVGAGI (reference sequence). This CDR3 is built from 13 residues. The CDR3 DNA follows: TGTGCCAGCACCCACGCAGGGGCCAGGGGCTACACCTTC. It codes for CASTHAGARGYTF.

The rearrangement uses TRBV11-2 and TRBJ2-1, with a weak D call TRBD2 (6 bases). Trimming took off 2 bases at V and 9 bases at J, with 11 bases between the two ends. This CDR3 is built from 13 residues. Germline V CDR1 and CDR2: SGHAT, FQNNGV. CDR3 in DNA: TGTGCCAGCAGCTTAATAGCGCGGGGTGAGCAGTTCTTC. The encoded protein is CASSLIARGEQFF.

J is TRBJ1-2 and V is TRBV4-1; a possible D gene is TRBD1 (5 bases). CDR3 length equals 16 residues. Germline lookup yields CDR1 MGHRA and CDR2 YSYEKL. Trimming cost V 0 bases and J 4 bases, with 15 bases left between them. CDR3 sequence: CASSQEGQGKSYGYTF. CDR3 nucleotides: TGCGCCAGCAGCCAAGAGGGCCAGGGCAAGAGCTATGGCTACACCTTC.

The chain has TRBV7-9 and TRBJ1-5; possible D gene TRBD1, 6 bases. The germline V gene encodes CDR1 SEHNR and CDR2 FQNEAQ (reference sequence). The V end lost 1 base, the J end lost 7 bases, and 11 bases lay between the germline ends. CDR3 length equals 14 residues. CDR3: CASSLEGGGQPQHF. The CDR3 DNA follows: TGTGCCAGCAGCTTAGAGGGAGGGGGACAGCCCCAGCATTTT.

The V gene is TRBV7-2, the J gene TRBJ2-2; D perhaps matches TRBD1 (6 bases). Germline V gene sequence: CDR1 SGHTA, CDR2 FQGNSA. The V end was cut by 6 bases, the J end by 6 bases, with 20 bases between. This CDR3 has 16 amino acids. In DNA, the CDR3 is TGTGCCAGCAGACACAGGGCCCAGGTGGGCGCCGGGGAGCTGTTTTTT. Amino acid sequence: CASRHRAQVGAGELFF.

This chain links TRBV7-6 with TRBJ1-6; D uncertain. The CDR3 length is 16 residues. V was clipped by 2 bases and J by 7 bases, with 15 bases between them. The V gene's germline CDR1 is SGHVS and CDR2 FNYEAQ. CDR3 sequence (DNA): TGTGCCAGCAGCTTATTAACCGCCGCGGTGAATTCACCCCTCCACTTT. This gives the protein CASSLLTAAVNSPLHF.

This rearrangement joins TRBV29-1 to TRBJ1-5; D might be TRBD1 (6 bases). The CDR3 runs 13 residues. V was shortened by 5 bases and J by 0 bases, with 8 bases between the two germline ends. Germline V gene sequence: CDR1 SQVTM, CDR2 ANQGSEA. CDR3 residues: CSVLDSSNQPQHF. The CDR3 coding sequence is TGCAGCGTTCTGGACAGTAGCAATCAGCCCCAGCATTTT.

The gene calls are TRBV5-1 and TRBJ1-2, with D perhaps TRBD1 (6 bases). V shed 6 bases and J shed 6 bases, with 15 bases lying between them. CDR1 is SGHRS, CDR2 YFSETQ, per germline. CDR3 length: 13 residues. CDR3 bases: TGCGCCAGCACCAACATAGGGGGAAATGGCTACACCTTC. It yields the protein CASTNIGGNGYTF.

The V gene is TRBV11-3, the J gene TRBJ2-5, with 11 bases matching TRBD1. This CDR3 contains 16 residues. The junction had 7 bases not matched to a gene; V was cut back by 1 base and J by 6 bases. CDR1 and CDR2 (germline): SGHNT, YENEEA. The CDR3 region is CASSLAWTGGRQTQYF. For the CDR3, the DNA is TGTGCCAGCAGCTTAGCGTGGACAGGGGGCCGGCAGACCCAGTACTTC.

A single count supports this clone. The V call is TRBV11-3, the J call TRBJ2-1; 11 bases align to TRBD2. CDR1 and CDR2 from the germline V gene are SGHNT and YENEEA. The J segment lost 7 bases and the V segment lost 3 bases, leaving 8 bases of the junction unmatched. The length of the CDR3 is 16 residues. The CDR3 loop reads CASSFLSGGASNEQFF. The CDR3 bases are TGTGCCAGCAGCTTCCTTAGCGGGGGGGCGTCTAATGAGCAGTTCTTC. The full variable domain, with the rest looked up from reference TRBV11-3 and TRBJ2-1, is EAGVVQSPRYKIIEKKQPVAFWCNPISGHNTLYWYLQNLGQGPELLIRYENEEAVDDSQLPKDRFSAERLKGVDSTLKIQPAELGDSAVYLCASSFLSGGASNEQFFGPGTRLTVL.

In DNA form, the CDR3 reads TGTGCCAGCAGTTCCTTTTTACAGGGGGAAGCTTTCTTT. Protein product: CASSSFLQGEAFF. This chain uses TRBV6-5 with TRBJ1-1, with 7 bases that match TRBD1. Looked up from germline, CDR1 is MNHEY and CDR2 is SVGAGI. The V gene end was trimmed by 4 bases and the J gene end by 8 bases; junction bases not matched to a gene: 7. The CDR3 totals 13 residues.

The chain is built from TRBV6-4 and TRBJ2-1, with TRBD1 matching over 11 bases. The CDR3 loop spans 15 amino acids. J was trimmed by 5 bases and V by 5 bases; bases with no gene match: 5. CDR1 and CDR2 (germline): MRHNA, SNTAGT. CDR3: CASSTGTGGDNEQFF. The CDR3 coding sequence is TGTGCCAGCAGTACCGGGACAGGGGGGGACAATGAGCAGTTCTTC.

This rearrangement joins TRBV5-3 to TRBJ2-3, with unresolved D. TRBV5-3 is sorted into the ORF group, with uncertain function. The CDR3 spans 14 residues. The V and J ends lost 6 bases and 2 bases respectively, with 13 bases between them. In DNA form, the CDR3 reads TGTGCCAGAAAATTTGCGGTGAACACAGATACGCAGTATTTT. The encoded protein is CARKFAVNTDTQYF.